This entry lists 3 T cell receptor beta chains sequenced from one sample in a study of shared clonotypes between healthy human individuals. Data came from immunoSEQ multiplex PCR; TCRdb stores just in-frame clones and leaves some out. The sample holds 2 million to 2.5 million clones, about 95% seen once. CD8 cells regarded as naive lacked CD45RO, were positively chosen for CCR7, and omitted terminally differentiated effector memory CD45RA+ cells. Sequencing input: naive CD8+ T cells sorted from blood. These receptors came from a man aged 18 to 35 in good health.

The chain joins TRBV5-6 to TRBJ2-7, with D possibly called TRBD1 or TRBD2 (5 bases each). Germline-derived CDR1 and CDR2 are SGHDT and YYEEEE. Trimming pared 3 bases from V and 1 base from J, leaving 11 bases between. The CDR3 covers 14 residues. This CDR3 is CASSSGRLSYEQYF. The CDR3 DNA sequence: TGTGCCAGCAGCTCGGGACGCCTGTCCTACGAGCAGTACTTC. Looking up the rest from reference TRBV5-6 and TRBJ2-7 gives the full variable domain: DAGVTQSPTHLIKTRGQQVTLRCSPKSGHDTVSWYQQALGQGPQFIFQYYEEEERQRGNFPDRFSGHQFPNYSSELNVNALLLGDSALYLCASSSGRLSYEQYFGPGTRLTVT.

The chain carries TRBV28 and TRBJ2-1; D not certain. Trimming pared 4 bases from V and 8 bases from J, leaving 12 bases between. Looked up from germline, CDR1 is MDHEN and CDR2 is SYDVKM. CDR3 size: 13 residues. In DNA, the CDR3 is TGTGCCAGCAGTTCCCCACCCACCGATGAGCAGTTCTTC. Its protein is CASSSPPTDEQFF.

Details on this clone: At the DNA level, this CDR3 is encoded by other sequences in the same sample as well. The chain has TRBV6-5 and TRBJ2-1; D gene uncertain. Germline V gene lookup returns CDR1 MNHEY and CDR2 SVGAGI. This CDR3 spans 13 amino acids. V was pared by 0 bases and J by 4 bases, with 4 bases between. The CDR3 nucleotides are TGTGCCAGCAGTTACTCCTCTTACAATGAGCAGTTCTTC. Residues: CASSYSSYNEQFF.